Listed here is a single T cell receptor beta chain. In germline, CDR1 is SGHNT, CDR2 YYREEE (reference sequence). Trimming cost V 6 bases and J 7 bases; bases outside gene matches: 12. This CDR3 region has 15 residues. The source of the sample is a study of cytomegalovirus exposure and HLA in healthy donors. Study context: HLA-typed donors contributed around 88 million unique TCRs, which were held in an early data release.

With 60 Vbeta and 13 Jbeta primers, the PCR was carried out. Produced via immunoSEQ multiplex PCR; TCRdb's table is partial and in-frame only. The table shows under 95,000 clones, with 72% occurring only once. Sequenced sample: PBMCs. This TCR derives from a woman aged 35 to 49 in good health and CMV-seropositive. J is TRBJ2-5 and V is TRBV5-4; 10 bases are a match to TRBD2. CDR3 sequence reads: CASTREAGGLGTQYF. Here the CDR3 DNA reads TGTGCCAGCACCCGGGAAGCGGGGGGGCTTGGGACCCAGTACTTC.